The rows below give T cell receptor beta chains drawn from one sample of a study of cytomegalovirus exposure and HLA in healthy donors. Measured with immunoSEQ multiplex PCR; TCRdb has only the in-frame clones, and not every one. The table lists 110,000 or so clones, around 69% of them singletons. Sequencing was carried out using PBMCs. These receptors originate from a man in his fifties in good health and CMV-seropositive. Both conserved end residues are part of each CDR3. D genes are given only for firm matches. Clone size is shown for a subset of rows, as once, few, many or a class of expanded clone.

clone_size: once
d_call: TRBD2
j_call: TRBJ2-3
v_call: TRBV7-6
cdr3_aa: CASSPAGGTSTDTQYF
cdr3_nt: TGTGCCAGCAGCCCGGCGGGAGGGACTAGCACAGATACGCAGTATTTT

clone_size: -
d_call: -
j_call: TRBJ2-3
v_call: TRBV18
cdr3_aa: CASSPGGTSTDTQYF
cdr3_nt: TGTGCCAGCTCACCGGGGGGAACCAGCACAGATACGCAGTATTTT

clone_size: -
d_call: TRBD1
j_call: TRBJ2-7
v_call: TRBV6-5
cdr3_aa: CASSLGQVYEQYF
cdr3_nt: TGCGCCAGCAGCCTCGGACAGGTCTACGAGCAGTACTTC

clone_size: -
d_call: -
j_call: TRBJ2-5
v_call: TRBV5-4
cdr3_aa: CASSFYYDRETQYF
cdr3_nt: TGTGCCAGCAGCTTTTACTACGACCGCGAGACCCAGTACTTC

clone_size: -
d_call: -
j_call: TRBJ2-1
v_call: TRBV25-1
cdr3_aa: CASSGPLTPVSYNEQFF
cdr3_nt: TGTGCCAGTTCTGGGCCTCTGACCCCGGTGTCCTACAATGAGCAGTTCTTC

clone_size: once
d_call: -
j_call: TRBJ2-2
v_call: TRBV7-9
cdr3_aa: CASSFGHLANTGELFF
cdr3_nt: TGTGCCAGCAGCTTCGGACATCTGGCGAACACCGGGGAGCTGTTTTTT

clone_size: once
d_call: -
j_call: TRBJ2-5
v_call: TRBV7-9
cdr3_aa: CASSHRSGETQYF
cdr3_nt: TGTGCCAGCAGCCACCGGAGCGGCGAGACCCAGTACTTC

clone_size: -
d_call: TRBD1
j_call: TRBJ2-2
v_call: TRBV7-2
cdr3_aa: CASSPLRGQGYGNTGELFF
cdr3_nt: TGTGCCAGCAGCCCCTTACGGGGACAGGGGTATGGGAACACCGGGGAGCTGTTTTTT

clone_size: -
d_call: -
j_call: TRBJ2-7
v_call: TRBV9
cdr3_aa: CASSVGFGGSYEQYF
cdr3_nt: TGTGCCAGCAGCGTAGGGTTCGGGGGCTCCTACGAGCAGTACTTC

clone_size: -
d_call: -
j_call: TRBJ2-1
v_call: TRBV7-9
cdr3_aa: CASSLARAEYNEQFF
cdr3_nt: TGTGCCAGCAGCTTAGCGCGGGCAGAATACAATGAGCAGTTCTTC

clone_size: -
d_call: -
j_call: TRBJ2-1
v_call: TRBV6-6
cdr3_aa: CASSYPLPTAEQFF
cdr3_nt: TGTGCCAGCAGTTACCCCCTCCCGACTGCTGAGCAGTTCTTC

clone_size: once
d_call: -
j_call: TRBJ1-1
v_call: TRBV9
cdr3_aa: CASSVGELNTEAFF
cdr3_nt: TGTGCCAGCAGCGTAGGGGAGCTGAACACTGAAGCTTTCTTT

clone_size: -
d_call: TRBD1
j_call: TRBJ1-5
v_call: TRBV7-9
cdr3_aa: CASSNRQGRNQPQHF
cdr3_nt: TGTGCCAGCAGCAATCGACAGGGCCGGAATCAGCCCCAGCATTTT

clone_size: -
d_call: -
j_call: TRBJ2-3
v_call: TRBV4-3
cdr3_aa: CASSRDRLGADTQYF
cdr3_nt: TGCGCCAGCAGCCGAGACAGGTTAGGGGCAGATACGCAGTATTTT

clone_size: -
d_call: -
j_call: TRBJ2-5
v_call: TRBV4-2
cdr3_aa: CASSQNRETQETQYF
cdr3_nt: TGTGCCAGCAGCCAAAACAGGGAAACTCAAGAGACCCAGTACTTC

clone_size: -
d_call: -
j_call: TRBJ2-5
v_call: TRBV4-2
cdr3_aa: CASSQGEVSQETQYF
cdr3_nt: TGTGCCAGCAGCCAGGGGGAGGTTAGCCAAGAGACCCAGTACTTC

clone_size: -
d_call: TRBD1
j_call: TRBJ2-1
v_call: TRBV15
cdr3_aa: CATSRGGGQGEQFF
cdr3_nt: TGTGCCACCAGCAGGGGGGGAGGACAGGGGGAGCAGTTCTTC

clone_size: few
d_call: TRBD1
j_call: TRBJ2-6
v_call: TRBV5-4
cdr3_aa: CASIRLPGQKSGANVLTF
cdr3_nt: TGTGCCAGCATCCGATTACCGGGACAGAAATCTGGGGCCAACGTCCTGACTTTC

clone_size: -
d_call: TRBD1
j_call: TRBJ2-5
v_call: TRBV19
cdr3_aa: CASSSQFGQGNRGTQYF
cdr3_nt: TGTGCCAGTAGTTCACAATTTGGACAGGGGAATAGGGGGACCCAGTACTTC

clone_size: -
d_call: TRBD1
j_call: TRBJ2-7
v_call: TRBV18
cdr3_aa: CASSQGDTPSYEQYF
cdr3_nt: TGTGCCAGCTCTCAGGGGGACACACCCTCCTACGAGCAGTACTTC

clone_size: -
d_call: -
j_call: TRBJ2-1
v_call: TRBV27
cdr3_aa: CASSRDFSYNEQFF
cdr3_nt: TGTGCCAGCAGCCGGGATTTCTCCTACAATGAGCAGTTCTTC

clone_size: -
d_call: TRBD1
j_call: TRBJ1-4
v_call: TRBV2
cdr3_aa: CASSGQATNEKLFF
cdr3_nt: TGTGCAAGTTCCGGACAGGCAACTAATGAAAAACTGTTTTTT

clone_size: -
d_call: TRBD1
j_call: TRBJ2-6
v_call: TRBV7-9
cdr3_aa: CASSSTGGSGANVLTF
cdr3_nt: TGTGCCAGCAGCTCGACAGGGGGCTCTGGGGCCAACGTCCTGACTTTC

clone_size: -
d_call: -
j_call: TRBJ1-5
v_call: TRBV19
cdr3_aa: CASRVFVGENQPQHF
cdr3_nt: TGTGCCAGTCGGGTTTTCGTGGGAGAGAATCAGCCCCAGCATTTT

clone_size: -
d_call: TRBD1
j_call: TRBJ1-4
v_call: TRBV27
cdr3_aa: CASSSSRQGTLNEKLFF
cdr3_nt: TGTGCCAGCAGTTCCTCCAGACAGGGAACACTTAATGAAAAACTGTTTTTT

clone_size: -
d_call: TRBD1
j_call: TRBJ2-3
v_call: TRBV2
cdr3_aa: CASSGRGRVPDTQYF
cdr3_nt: TGTGCCAGCAGCGGCAGGGGGCGAGTTCCAGATACGCAGTATTTT

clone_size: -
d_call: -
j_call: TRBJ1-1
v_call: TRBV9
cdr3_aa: CASSRLMGGNTEAFF
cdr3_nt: TGTGCCAGCAGCAGACTTATGGGGGGGAACACTGAAGCTTTCTTT

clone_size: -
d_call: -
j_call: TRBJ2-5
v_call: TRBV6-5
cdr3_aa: CASSSQGFAAQYF
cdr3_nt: TGTGCCAGCAGTTCCCAGGGATTTGCGGCCCAGTACTTC

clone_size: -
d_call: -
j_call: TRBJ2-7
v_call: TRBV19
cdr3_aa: CASSMRQEDEQYF
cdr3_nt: TGTGCCAGTAGTATGCGGCAGGAGGACGAGCAGTACTTC

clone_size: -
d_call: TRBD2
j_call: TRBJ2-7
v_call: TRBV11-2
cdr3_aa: CASTTTSGVLSSYEQYF
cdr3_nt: TGTGCCAGCACCACGACTAGCGGGGTTCTGAGCTCCTACGAGCAGTACTTC

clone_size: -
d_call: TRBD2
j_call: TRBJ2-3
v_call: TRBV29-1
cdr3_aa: CSVAVAGVTDTQYF
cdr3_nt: TGCAGCGTTGCAGTAGCGGGAGTCACAGATACGCAGTATTTT

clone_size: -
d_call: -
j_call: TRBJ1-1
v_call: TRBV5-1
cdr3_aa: CASSLEGQNTEAFF
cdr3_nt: TGCGCCAGCAGCTTGGAAGGACAGAACACTGAAGCTTTCTTT

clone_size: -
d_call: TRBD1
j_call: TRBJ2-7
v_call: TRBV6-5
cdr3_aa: CASSYSLGQLYEQYF
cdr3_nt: TGTGCCAGCAGTTACTCCCTGGGACAGCTTTACGAGCAGTACTTC